The 16 T cell receptor beta chains below come from one sample, sequenced in a study of T cell responses to AZD1222 COVID-19 vaccine. Data came from immunoSEQ multiplex PCR; TCRdb stores just in-frame clones and leaves some out. The sample includes under 150,000 clones, almost 95% of them seen just once. The sample consisted of peripheral blood, taken 28 days after the second AZD1222 dose. Receptor source: an adult who received the AZD1222 COVID-19 vaccine.

The chain employs TRBV10-3 and TRBJ1-1; D perhaps matches TRBD1 (6 bases). Trimming removed 4 bases from V and 3 bases from J, with 12 bases in between. This CDR3 contains 14 residues. CDR1 and CDR2 (germline): ENHRY, SYGVKD. As DNA, the CDR3 is TGTGCCATCAGTGGTCTGGGGGCGGACACTGAAGCTTTCTTT. Protein sequence: CAISGLGADTEAFF.

The chain uses TRBV19 and TRBJ2-1, with 7 positions matching TRBD1. The CDR3 is made up of 17 amino acids. Trimming removed 11 bases from V and 5 bases from J; junction bases left unmatched: 21. Germline V lookup: CDR1 LNHDA, CDR2 SQIVND (reference sequence). CDR3 nucleotides: TGTGCCCATGCATACGCCTTGACAGGGAGTAAACACAATGAGCAGTTCTTC. It is translated as CAHAYALTGSKHNEQFF.

The chain couples TRBV7-6 to TRBJ1-2, with a possible D match to TRBD1 (5 bases). Germline V gene lookup returns CDR1 SGHVS and CDR2 FNYEAQ. This CDR3 is built from 13 residues. V dropped 1 base and J dropped 4 bases, with 7 bases sitting between them. The CDR3 is CASSLEGRYGYTF. Here the CDR3 DNA reads TGTGCCAGCAGCTTAGAGGGACGCTATGGCTACACCTTC.

V is TRBV6-4 and J is TRBJ1-2; D not certain. Germline values: CDR1 MRHNA, CDR2 SNTAGT. V dropped 5 bases and J dropped 4 bases, with 11 bases sitting between them. The CDR3 spans 13 residues. CDR3 bases: TGTGCCAGCAGTCCCGGCCTTTTCTATGGCTACACCTTC. Protein product: CASSPGLFYGYTF.

The chain is built from TRBV2 and TRBJ2-2; D might be TRBD1 (6 bases). Trimming shortened V by 6 bases and J by 2 bases, and 13 bases separated the two germline ends. The CDR3 consists of 15 residues. Germline V CDR1 and CDR2: SNHLY, FYNNEI. The CDR3 is CASRIDRSNTGELFF. Written as DNA, the CDR3 is TGTGCCAGCAGAATAGACAGGAGCAACACCGGGGAGCTGTTTTTT.

This clone was seen only once. The V and J genes are TRBV27 and TRBJ1-1, with 7 nucleotides matching TRBD1. Germline-derived CDR1 and CDR2 are MNHEY and SMNVEV (reference sequence). This CDR3 comprises 15 residues. Trimming took 5 bases from V and 0 from J; bases not matched to a gene: 6. The CDR3: CASSNLQGMNTEAFF. CDR3 bases: TGTGCCAGCAGTAATTTACAGGGGATGAACACTGAAGCTTTCTTT.

The chain is built from TRBV7-2 and TRBJ2-1; 7 bases map to TRBD2. From germline, CDR1 is SGHTA and CDR2 FQGNSA. The CDR3 is made up of 16 amino acids. The ends lost 5 bases at V and 0 bases at J; junction bases unmatched: 7. The CDR3 sequence is CASSELAVSSYNEQFF. In DNA, the CDR3 is TGTGCCAGCAGCGAGCTAGCGGTGAGCTCCTACAATGAGCAGTTCTTC.

V is TRBV2 and J is TRBJ1-2; the D is unclear. Germline CDR1 reads SNHLY; CDR2 reads FYNNEI. V was pared by 7 bases and J by 4 bases, with 13 bases between. The CDR3 is 13 amino acids. The CDR3 nucleotides are TGTGCCAGCACCAATCAAGCCTTCTATGGCTACACCTTC. Translated, it gives CASTNQAFYGYTF.

V is TRBV24-1 and J is TRBJ1-2; D perhaps matches TRBD1 (5 bases). V was trimmed by 3 bases and J by 4 bases, leaving 11 bases between them. In germline, CDR1 is KGHDR, CDR2 SFDVKD. The CDR3 spans 14 residues. Here the CDR3 reads CATSDARGGYGYTF. The CDR3 bases are TGTGCCACCAGTGATGCGCGGGGGGGCTATGGCTACACCTTC.

This chain joins TRBV27 and TRBJ1-1; D not certain. The V end lost 3 bases, the J end lost 1 base, and 9 bases lay between the germline ends. The CDR3 contains 14 residues. In germline, CDR1 is MNHEY, CDR2 SMNVEV (reference sequence). DNA for the CDR3: TGTGCCAGCAGTTTCGGCAGAAAGAACACTGAAGCTTTCTTT. Amino acids: CASSFGRKNTEAFF.

This clone was observed once. The chain is built from TRBV10-2 and TRBJ1-1; D not certain. The V end was cut by 5 bases, the J end by 2 bases, with 3 bases between. In germline, CDR1 is WSHSY, CDR2 SAAADI. This CDR3 spans 11 amino acids. CDR3 loop: CASSINTEAFF. DNA for the CDR3: TGCGCCAGCAGTATAAACACTGAAGCTTTCTTT.

The chain carries TRBV5-4 and TRBJ1-1; D ambiguous. This CDR3 comprises 15 residues. Germline lookup yields CDR1 SGHNT and CDR2 YYREEE (reference sequence). V lost 6 bases and J lost 0, with 15 bases in between. The CDR3: CASTLEGRLNTEAFF. The DNA of the CDR3 is TGTGCCAGCACCCTCGAGGGCAGATTGAACACTGAAGCTTTCTTT.

The J gene is TRBJ2-7, the V gene TRBV3-1 (or the pseudogene TRBV3-2); tentative D call: TRBD2 (5 bases). The CDR3 contains 15 residues. With 1 base removed from V and 0 bases from J, the gap between germline ends came to 10 bases. CDR1 and CDR2 (germline): LGHDT, YNNKEL (reference sequence). The CDR3 loop is CASSQGSGSSYEQYF. In DNA form, the CDR3 reads TGTGCCAGCAGCCAAGGAAGCGGTAGCTCCTACGAGCAGTACTTC.

This clone was observed a handful of times. The V and J genes are TRBV7-9 and TRBJ1-1, with D perhaps TRBD1 (6 bases). This CDR3 is 17 amino acids long. From germline, CDR1 is SEHNR and CDR2 FQNEAQ (reference sequence). Trimming stripped 3 bases from V and 3 bases from J, with 20 bases between. CDR3 residues: CASSFRILAGVDTEAFF. In DNA, the CDR3 is TGTGCCAGCAGCTTTCGCATTCTCGCAGGGGTGGACACTGAAGCTTTCTTT.

The genes are TRBV7-2 and TRBJ2-1, with a weak D call TRBD2 (6 bases). The ends were cut back, 1 base at V and 9 bases at J, with 13 bases in the middle. Germline CDR1 is SGHTA and CDR2 is FQGNSA. The CDR3 extends over 14 amino acids. This chain's CDR3 is CASSLELAYREQFF. DNA of the CDR3: TGTGCCAGCAGCTTAGAACTAGCTTATCGTGAGCAGTTCTTC. Based on the CDR3 plus reference TRBV7-2 and TRBJ2-1, the full variable domain is GAGVSQSPSNKVTEKGKDVELRCDPISGHTALYWYRQSLGQGLEFLIYFQGNSAPDKSGLPSDRFSAERTGGSVSTLTIQRTQQEDSAVYLCASSLELAYREQFFGPGTRLTVL.

J is TRBJ1-2 and V is TRBV12-3 or TRBV12-4, with D perhaps TRBD1 (6 bases). This CDR3 comprises 13 residues. The V end lost 5 bases, the J end lost 6 bases, and 13 bases lay between the germline ends. The CDR3 bases are TGTGCCAGCAGTGAGCGGGGGCCAAATGGCTACACCTTC. As protein: CASSERGPNGYTF.